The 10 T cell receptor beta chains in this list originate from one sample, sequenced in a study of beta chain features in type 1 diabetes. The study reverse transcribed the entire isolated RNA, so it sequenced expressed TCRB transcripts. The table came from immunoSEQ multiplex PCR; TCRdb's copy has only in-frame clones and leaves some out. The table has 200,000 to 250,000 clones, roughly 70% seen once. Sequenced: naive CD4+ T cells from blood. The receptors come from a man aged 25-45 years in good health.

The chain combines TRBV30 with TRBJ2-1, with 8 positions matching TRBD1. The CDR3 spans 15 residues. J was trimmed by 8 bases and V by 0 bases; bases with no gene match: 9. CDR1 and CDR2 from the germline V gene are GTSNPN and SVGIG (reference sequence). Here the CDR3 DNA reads TGTGCCTGGAGTGTAAAAGGACAGGGCAAGGATGAGCAGTTCTTC. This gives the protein CAWSVKGQGKDEQFF.

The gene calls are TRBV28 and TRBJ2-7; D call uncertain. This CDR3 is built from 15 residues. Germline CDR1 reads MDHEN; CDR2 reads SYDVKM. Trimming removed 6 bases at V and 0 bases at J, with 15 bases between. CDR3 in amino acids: CASSPRGLSSYEQYF. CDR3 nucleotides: TGTGCCAGCAGCCCGCGCGGTCTGAGCTCCTACGAGCAGTACTTC.

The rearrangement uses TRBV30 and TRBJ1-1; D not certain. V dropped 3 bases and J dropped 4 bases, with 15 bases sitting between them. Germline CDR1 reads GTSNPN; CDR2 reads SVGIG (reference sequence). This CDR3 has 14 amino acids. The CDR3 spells CAWSASPVGTEAFF. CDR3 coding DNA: TGTGCCTGGAGCGCCTCCCCAGTAGGCACTGAAGCTTTCTTT. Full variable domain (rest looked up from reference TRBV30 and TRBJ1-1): SQTIHQWPATLVQPVGSPLSLECTVEGTSNPNLYWYRQAAGRGLQLLFYSVGIGQISSEVPQNLSASRPQDRQFILSSKKLLLSDSGFYLCAWSASPVGTEAFFGQGTRLTVV.

The DNA for the CDR3 is TGTGCCATAGGACTAGCGCCGGAGACCCAGTACTTC. It specifies CAIGLAPETQYF. The rearrangement joins TRBV10-3 to TRBJ2-5; 9 bases are a match to TRBD2. Looked up from germline, CDR1 is ENHRY and CDR2 is SYGVKD. This CDR3 has 12 amino acids. J lost 5 bases, V lost 9 bases, and 4 bases had no gene match.

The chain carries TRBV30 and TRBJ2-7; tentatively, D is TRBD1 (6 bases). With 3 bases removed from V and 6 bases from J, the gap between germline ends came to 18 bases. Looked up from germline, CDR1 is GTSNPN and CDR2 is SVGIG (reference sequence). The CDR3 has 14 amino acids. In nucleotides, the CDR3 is TGTGCCTGGAGGGGAGAGGGGGATCGCCGCGAGCAGTACTTC. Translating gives CAWRGEGDRREQYF.

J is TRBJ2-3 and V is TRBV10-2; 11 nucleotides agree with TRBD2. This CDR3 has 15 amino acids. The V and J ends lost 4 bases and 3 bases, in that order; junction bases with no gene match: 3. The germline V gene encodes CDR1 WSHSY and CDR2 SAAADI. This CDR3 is CASSVSSGGTDTQYF. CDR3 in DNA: TGCGCCAGCAGTGTGTCTAGCGGGGGGACAGATACGCAGTATTTT.

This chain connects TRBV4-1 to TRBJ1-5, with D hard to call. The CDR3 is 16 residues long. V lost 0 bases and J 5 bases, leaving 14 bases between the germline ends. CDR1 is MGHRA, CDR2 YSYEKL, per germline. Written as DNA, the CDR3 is TGCGCCAGCAGCCAAGATGGAGGCAGAACATATCAGCCCCAGCATTTT. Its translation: CASSQDGGRTYQPQHF.

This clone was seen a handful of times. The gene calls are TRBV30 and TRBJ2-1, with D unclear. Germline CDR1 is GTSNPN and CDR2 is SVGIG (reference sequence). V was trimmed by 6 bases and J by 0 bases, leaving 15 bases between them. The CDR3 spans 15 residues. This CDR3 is CACATGPSSYNEQFF. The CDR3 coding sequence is TGTGCCTGCGCAACCGGGCCTAGCTCCTACAATGAGCAGTTCTTC.

CDR3 DNA: TGCAGCGTTGCAACGCACACTGAAGCTTTCTTT. Translated, it gives CSVATHTEAFF. The chain recombines TRBV29-1 with TRBJ1-1; D remains unclear. V was shortened by 4 bases and J by 3 bases, with 6 bases between the two germline ends. The CDR3 spans 11 residues. Germline values: CDR1 SQVTM, CDR2 ANQGSEA.

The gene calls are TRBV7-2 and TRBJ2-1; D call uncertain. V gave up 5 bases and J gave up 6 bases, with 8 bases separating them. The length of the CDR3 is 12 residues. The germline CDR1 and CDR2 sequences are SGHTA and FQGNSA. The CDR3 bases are TGTGCCAGCAGCACCAATCGCAATGAGCAGTTCTTC. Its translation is CASSTNRNEQFF.